What follows are 30 T cell receptor beta chains derived from one specimen sequenced in a study of cytomegalovirus exposure and HLA in healthy donors (dated by TCRdb to about 2017). The method was the immunoSEQ multiplex PCR assay. For the multiplex PCR, a mixture combining 60 forward primers for TCR Vbeta segments and 13 reverse primers for TCR Jbeta segments was used. The clones in this table, taken by TCRdb from immuneACCESS, are in-frame only. Not every clone is retained; where verified, under half of the shortfall comes from an unresolved V gene, and the cause of the rest is unknown. For this sample the table gives tens of thousands of clones, of which about 69% were detected only once. The ten largest clones represent 4.2% of the sample. The sample taken for sequencing was PBMCs. The receptors here all came from a man in his fifties or sixties in good health and CMV-seronegative.

As regards this clone: An end of the junction differs from the germline gene, which may be a read error. The chain has TRBV7-9 and TRBJ2-6, with a tentative D call TRBD2 (6 bases). There are 17 residues in the CDR3. Germline CDR1 SEHNR, CDR2 FQNEAQ (reference sequence). CDR3 nucleotide sequence: TGTTCCAGCAGCTGGCCGCGGAGGGCTACAGGGGCCAACGTCCTGACTTTC. Residues: CSSSWPRRATGANVLTF.

This sequence joins TRBV15 and TRBJ2-5, with unresolved D. V was shortened by 0 bases and J by 4 bases, with 9 bases between the two germline ends. Germline CDR1 LNHNV, CDR2 YYDKDF (reference sequence). There are 14 residues in the CDR3. For the CDR3, the DNA is TGTGCCACCAGCAGAGATCGCGATCCAGAGACCCAGTACTTC. Translation gives CATSRDRDPETQYF.

The rearrangement links TRBV5-3 to TRBJ2-2, with 11 bases identical to TRBD2. TRBV5-3 is sorted into the ORF group, with uncertain function. V lost 4 bases, J lost 4 bases, and 6 bases stayed unmatched. CDR3 length: 16 residues. The DNA for the CDR3 is TGTGCCAGAAGCCAAACCGGGACTAGCGGCACCGGGGAGCTGTTTTTT. Its protein is CARSQTGTSGTGELFF.

The V call is TRBV7-3, the J call TRBJ2-3; D is unresolved. The J call is uncertain, as TRBJ1-5 better fits the DNA end. Germline-derived CDR1 and CDR2 are SGHTA and FQGTGA. CDR3 length: 15 residues. The CDR3 loop is CASSPSIGDTDTQHF. Written as DNA, the CDR3 is TGTGCCAGCAGTCCAAGCATAGGCGACACAGATACGCAGCATTTT.

The rearrangement links TRBV19 to TRBJ1-1; 8 nucleotides align to TRBD1. The germline gives CDR1 LNHDA, CDR2 SQIVND (reference sequence). V shed 3 bases and J 3 bases; nucleotides not matched to a gene: 18. The CDR3 length is 19 residues. CDR3 sequence (DNA): TGTGCCAGTAGTATTGGGCCCCAGGGGGCGTGGGAGGCGGACACTGAAGCTTTCTTT. It encodes CASSIGPQGAWEADTEAFF.

This clone is termed medium-sized. Other DNA sequences in the same sample also yield this CDR3. The chain recombines TRBV2 with TRBJ1-1; no clear D gene. This CDR3 has 10 residues. Trimming left V 4 bases short and J 7 bases short, with 4 bases between. CDR1 SNHLY and CDR2 FYNNEI come from the germline V gene. The DNA of the CDR3 is TGTGCCAGCAGTGTCGGTGAAGCTTTCTTT. Translated, it gives CASSVGEAFF.

V and J are TRBV9 and TRBJ1-2; TRBD1 matches at 7 bases. Germline loops: CDR1 SGDLS, CDR2 YYNGEE. The CDR3 is made up of 14 amino acids. Trimming at V came to 0 bases and at J to 4 bases, leaving 3 bases not matched to a gene. CDR3 bases: TGTGCCAGCAGCGTAGACCACAGGGGCTATGGCTACACCTTC. Amino acids: CASSVDHRGYGYTF.

The chain carries TRBV29-1 and TRBJ2-7, with 8 bases identical to TRBD1. With V trimmed by 6 bases and J by 0 bases, 4 bases remained unmatched. Germline V gives CDR1 SQVTM, CDR2 ANQGSEA. The CDR3 is 13 residues long. CDR3 nucleotide sequence: TGCAGCGTGAGGGACAGGAGCTCCTACGAGCAGTACTTC. Amino acids: CSVRDRSSYEQYF.

V and J are TRBV5-1 and TRBJ1-3, with D possibly TRBD1 on 6 matching bases. This CDR3 is built from 16 residues. Germline V CDR1 and CDR2: SGHRS, YFSETQ. V was trimmed by 0 bases and J by 4 bases, leaving 14 bases between them. In DNA form, the CDR3 reads TGCGCCAGCAGCTTGGACGAGGCGGGGGGCGGAAACACCATATATTTT. It is translated as CASSLDEAGGGNTIYF.

V gene TRBV6-4 combines with J gene TRBJ2-7, with 8 nucleotides matching TRBD1. The CDR3 runs 15 residues. Trimming removed 2 bases from V and 5 bases from J; junction bases left unmatched: 8. CDR1 is MRHNA, CDR2 SNTAGT, per germline. The CDR3 spells CASSDPRGPVDEQYF. The CDR3 DNA reads TGTGCCAGCAGTGACCCCAGGGGGCCGGTTGACGAGCAGTACTTC.

This clone was recorded a few times. The chain uses TRBV5-6 and TRBJ2-7; 9 nucleotides match TRBD2. The V gene end was trimmed by 4 bases and the J gene end by 1 base; junction bases not matched to a gene: 9. The CDR3 sequence is 16 residues long. Germline-derived CDR1 and CDR2 are SGHDT and YYEEEE. This CDR3 reads CASSEGRLAGSYEQYF. As DNA, the CDR3 is TGTGCCAGCAGCGAAGGGCGGCTAGCGGGGTCCTACGAGCAGTACTTC.

This rearrangement joins TRBV19 to TRBJ2-7, with D hard to call. Germline CDR1 reads LNHDA; CDR2 reads SQIVND (reference sequence). The length of the CDR3 is 15 residues. V was clipped by 5 bases and J by 1 base, with 15 bases between them. This chain's CDR3 is CASSPAEPRSYEQYF. CDR3 coding DNA: TGTGCCAGTAGTCCTGCGGAGCCCCGTTCCTACGAGCAGTACTTC.

The gene calls are TRBV11-2 and TRBJ1-3; TRBD1 might be the D (5 bases). The CDR3 has 15 amino acids. Trimming removed 5 bases from V and 0 bases from J, with 11 bases in between. CDR1 and CDR2 from the germline V gene are SGHAT and FQNNGV. CDR3 DNA sequence: TGTGCCAGCAGCAGAACAGGTCTCTCTGGAAACACCATATATTTT. Translation: CASSRTGLSGNTIYF.

V and J are TRBV5-1 and TRBJ2-5; D is unresolved. CDR1 and CDR2 (germline): SGHRS, YFSETQ. The germline V and J ends were trimmed by 7 bases and 0 bases, with 13 bases remaining between them. The CDR3 extends over 14 amino acids. The CDR3 DNA is TGCGCCAGCGCCAATACGGTGTACCAAGAGACCCAGTACTTC. Residues: CASANTVYQETQYF. Variable domain in full (rest from reference TRBV5-1 and TRBJ2-5): KAGVTQTPRYLIKTRGQQVTLSCSPISGHRSVSWYQQTPGQGLQFLFEYFSETQRNKGNFPGRFSGRQFSNSRSEMNVSTLELGDSALYLCASANTVYQETQYFGPGTRLLVL.

This chain connects TRBV5-1 to TRBJ2-7, with 11 bases that match TRBD1. This CDR3 is 15 amino acids long. Germline V gene sequence: CDR1 SGHRS, CDR2 YFSETQ. With 4 bases clipped from V and 4 bases from J, the junction kept 7 bases outside the gene matches. Here the CDR3 reads CASSLWTGGGYEQYF. CDR3 in DNA: TGCGCCAGCAGCCTGTGGACAGGGGGCGGGTACGAGCAGTACTTC.

The rearrangement links TRBV6-5 to TRBJ2-7, with D perhaps TRBD1 (6 bases). Germline CDR1 and CDR2: MNHEY and SVGAGI. Trimming took 8 bases from V and 7 from J, leaving 15 bases between them. There are 12 residues in the CDR3. The CDR3 reads CASAGDLEEQYF. CDR3 in DNA: TGTGCCAGCGCAGGGGATCTCGAAGAGCAGTACTTC.

CDR3 in amino acids: CASSFRDTVPNEKLFF. In nucleotides, the CDR3 is TGCGCCAGCAGCTTTCGGGATACCGTGCCTAATGAAAAACTGTTTTTT. The V call is TRBV5-1, the J call TRBJ1-4, with D uncertain. V was cut by 2 bases and J by 3 bases, with 14 bases left in between. The CDR3 covers 16 residues. Germline V gives CDR1 SGHRS, CDR2 YFSETQ. Complete variable domain (other parts from reference TRBV5-1 and TRBJ1-4): KAGVTQTPRYLIKTRGQQVTLSCSPISGHRSVSWYQQTPGQGLQFLFEYFSETQRNKGNFPGRFSGRQFSNSRSEMNVSTLELGDSALYLCASSFRDTVPNEKLFFGSGTQLSVL.

V is TRBV6-6 and J is TRBJ2-7, with 8 bases lining up with TRBD2. Losses at the gene ends were 2 bases for V and 3 bases for J; bases not matched to a gene: 0. Per germline, CDR1 MNHNY and CDR2 SVGAGI (reference sequence). The CDR3 totals 13 residues. Here the CDR3 DNA reads TGTGCCAGCAGTTACCGGGGGGGCTACGAGCAGTACTTC. It encodes CASSYRGGYEQYF.

The V gene is TRBV2, the J gene TRBJ1-1; D might be TRBD1 (5 bases). Trimming left V 6 bases short and J 1 base short, with 9 bases between. Germline V lookup: CDR1 SNHLY, CDR2 FYNNEI. CDR3 length: 13 amino acids. This chain's CDR3 is CASSYDRNTEAFF. The CDR3, as DNA: TGTGCCAGCAGCTACGACAGGAACACTGAAGCTTTCTTT.

The chain recombines TRBV19 with TRBJ1-1; D call uncertain. The V end was cut by 3 bases, the J end by 4 bases, with 12 bases between. The CDR3 sequence is 14 residues long. The germline V gene has CDR1 LNHDA and CDR2 SQIVND (reference sequence). The CDR3 region is CASSIQRGGTEAFF. DNA for the CDR3: TGTGCCAGTAGTATTCAACGGGGTGGCACTGAAGCTTTCTTT.

The V call is TRBV28, the J call TRBJ2-7, with D tentatively TRBD1 (6 bases). The ends were cut back, 4 bases at V and 5 bases at J, with 18 bases in the middle. This CDR3 spans 15 amino acids. CDR1 MDHEN and CDR2 SYDVKM come from the germline V gene. DNA for the CDR3: TGTGCCAGCAGTTCGGCAGGGGAAGGAGCGGACGAGCAGTACTTC. This codes for CASSSAGEGADEQYF.

The chain is built from TRBV30 and TRBJ2-6; 7 nucleotides match TRBD1. This CDR3 region has 15 residues. The J segment lost 0 bases and the V segment lost 4 bases, leaving 3 bases of the junction unmatched. The germline V gene encodes CDR1 GTSNPN and CDR2 SVGIG (reference sequence). The CDR3 bases are TGTGCCTGGACCAGGGGGTCCTCTGGGGCCAACGTCCTGACTTTC. It specifies CAWTRGSSGANVLTF.

In its sample, this clone was seen once. V is TRBV9 and J is TRBJ2-2, with 9 bases identical to TRBD1. Germline assignment: CDR1 SGDLS and CDR2 YYNGEE. The V segment lost 4 bases and the J segment 6 bases; nucleotides outside the gene matches: 4. CDR3 length: 14 residues. Here the CDR3 DNA reads TGTGCCAGCAGCACCAGGACAGGGGCCGGGGAGCTGTTTTTT. Protein product: CASSTRTGAGELFF. Full variable domain (missing parts from reference TRBV9 and TRBJ2-2): DSGVTQTPKHLITATGQRVTLRCSPRSGDLSVYWYQQSLDQGLQFLIQYYNGEERAKGNILERFSAQQFPDLHSELNLSSLELGDSALYFCASSTRTGAGELFFGEGSRLTVL.

The V call is TRBV6-5, the J call TRBJ2-2; 9 nucleotides line up with TRBD1. V trimming: 6 bases; J trimming: 6 bases; junction bases outside the gene matches: 8. CDR1 MNHEY and CDR2 SVGAGI come from the germline V gene. CDR3 length: 15 amino acids. The CDR3 protein is CASRTTGGAAGELFF. CDR3 nucleotide sequence: TGTGCCAGCAGGACAACAGGGGGCGCTGCCGGGGAGCTGTTTTTT.

The chain joins TRBV25-1 to TRBJ2-5; possible D gene TRBD1, 6 bases. This CDR3 is 13 amino acids long. Germline V gene sequence: CDR1 MGHDK, CDR2 SYGVNS. Deletions cut 6 bases from V and 2 bases from J, with 10 bases between. The CDR3 DNA reads as TGTGCCAGCAGAGAACAGGGACAAGAGACCCAGTACTTC. It specifies CASREQGQETQYF.

As concerns this clone: The junction shows a germline mismatch at one end, possibly a read error. The J gene is TRBJ2-3, the V gene TRBV30; 14 nucleotides align to TRBD2. CDR1 is GTSNPN, CDR2 SVGIG, per germline (reference sequence). There are 14 residues in the CDR3. In DNA form, the CDR3 reads TGTGTCTGGAAGACTAGCGGGGGGGCAGATACGCAGTATTTT. Its protein is CVWKTSGGADTQYF.

This sequence joins TRBV5-6 and TRBJ1-4; weak D call: TRBD1 (5 bases). The V and J ends lost 1 base and 4 bases respectively, with 11 bases between them. The V gene's germline CDR1 is SGHDT and CDR2 YYEEEE. CDR3 length: 15 amino acids. DNA for the CDR3: TGTGCCAGCAGCTTGCGGGGGTGGGGTAATGAAAAACTGTTTTTT. It specifies CASSLRGWGNEKLFF.

The rearrangement links TRBV30 to TRBJ1-6; TRBD1 agrees at 9 bases. After removal of 3 bases from V and 12 bases from J, the junction contained 15 bases not matched to a gene. CDR3 length: 16 amino acids. From germline, CDR1 is GTSNPN and CDR2 SVGIG (reference sequence). The chain's CDR3 is CAWRLPGQGEEGPLHF. The CDR3 DNA sequence: TGTGCCTGGAGATTACCGGGACAGGGCGAGGAGGGACCCCTCCACTTT.

The chain is built from TRBV5-1 and TRBJ2-5; TRBD2 matches 14 bases. The CDR3 contains 17 residues. V trimming: 4 bases; J trimming: 5 bases; junction bases outside the gene matches: 10. Per the germline V gene, CDR1 is SGHRS and CDR2 is YFSETQ. CDR3 coding DNA: TGCGCCAGCAGCCCGGGACTAGCGGGGGCCTTGGGGGAGACCCAGTACTTC. Residues: CASSPGLAGALGETQYF.

The chain couples TRBV27 to TRBJ1-6; TRBD1 matches at 7 bases. Trimming cost V 7 bases and J 7 bases; bases outside gene matches: 4. This CDR3 comprises 13 residues. Germline CDR1 reads MNHEY; CDR2 reads SMNVEV (reference sequence). The CDR3 loop is CASKRGPNSPLHF. In nucleotides, the CDR3 is TGTGCCAGCAAAAGGGGGCCGAATTCACCCCTCCACTTT.